Following are 21 T cell receptor beta chains from one sample sequenced in a study of blood T cell repertoires in COVID-19. The table came from immunoSEQ multiplex PCR; TCRdb's copy has only in-frame clones and leaves some out. The sample records around 170,000 clones, around 83% being singletons. The sequencing sample was made of peripheral blood. These receptors were collected from a man aged 70-80 years who had recovered from COVID-19.

V usage is TRBV19 and J usage is TRBJ2-1, with 9 bases identical to TRBD2. Looked up from germline, CDR1 is LNHDA and CDR2 is SQIVND (reference sequence). With 6 bases clipped from V and 5 bases from J, the junction kept 2 bases outside the gene matches. The CDR3 spans 13 residues. The CDR3 loop is CASRRLADNEQFF. In DNA, the CDR3 is TGTGCCAGTAGGCGACTAGCGGACAATGAGCAGTTCTTC.

This clone was detected a few times. The rearrangement links TRBV6-1 to TRBJ1-1; 8 nucleotides match TRBD1. The ends lost 3 bases at V and 2 bases at J; junction bases unmatched: 2. The CDR3 extends over 14 amino acids. CDR1 and CDR2 (germline): MNHNS, SASEGT. The CDR3 DNA sequence: TGTGCCAGCAGTGACAGGGGGCGAAACACTGAAGCTTTCTTT. Amino acid sequence: CASSDRGRNTEAFF.

The chain employs TRBV6-5 and TRBJ1-1; unclear D gene. V lost 0 bases and J 3 bases, leaving 11 bases between the germline ends. The CDR3 spans 15 residues. Germline CDR1 and CDR2: MNHEY and SVGAGI. CDR3 residues: CASSYSITRDTEAFF. CDR3 in DNA: TGTGCCAGCAGTTACTCCATAACCCGGGACACTGAAGCTTTCTTT.

Points on this clone: The junction departs from germline at one end; a sequencing error may be responsible. This sample also contains other DNA sequences that code for the same CDR3. The chain recombines TRBV3-1 (or the pseudogene TRBV3-2) with TRBJ2-7, with 9 positions matching TRBD2. Germline CDR1 is LGHDT and CDR2 is YNNKEL (reference sequence). The CDR3 loop spans 16 amino acids. The CDR3 bases are TGTGCCAGCAGCCAAGACTTGCTAGCGGGATCCTATGAGCAGTACTTC. Protein: CASSQDLLAGSYEQYF.

The gene calls are TRBV5-6 and TRBJ2-5; no reliable D call. Germline-derived CDR1 and CDR2 are SGHDT and YYEEEE. CDR3 length equals 12 residues. V lost 5 bases, J lost 5 bases, and 10 bases lay in between. DNA for the CDR3: TGTGCCAGCAGTCGTGGCTCGGAGACCCAGTACTTC. This sequence encodes CASSRGSETQYF.

This clone was seen once. The V call is TRBV19, the J call TRBJ2-7; 7 nucleotides line up with TRBD1. Germline loops: CDR1 LNHDA, CDR2 SQIVND (reference sequence). V shed 8 bases and J 5 bases; nucleotides not matched to a gene: 3. The CDR3 loop spans 11 amino acids. CDR3 sequence reads: CASSQGDEQYF. CDR3 DNA: TGTGCCAGTTCCCAGGGGGACGAGCAGTACTTC. The whole variable domain, remainder taken from reference TRBV19 and TRBJ2-7, is DGGITQSPKYLFRKEGQNVTLSCEQNLNHDAMYWYRQDPGQGLRLIYYSQIVNDFQKGDIAEGYSVSREKKESFPLTVTSAQKNPTAFYLCASSQGDEQYFGPGTRLTVT.

The chain joins TRBV6-5 to TRBJ1-1; no clear D. CDR3 length: 13 residues. Looked up from germline, CDR1 is MNHEY and CDR2 is SVGAGI. Deletions cut 8 bases from V and 1 base from J, with 11 bases between. CDR3 region: CASYRERNTEAFF. DNA of the CDR3: TGTGCCAGCTACCGGGAGAGGAACACTGAAGCTTTCTTT.

This clone was counted once. V gene TRBV3-1 (or the pseudogene TRBV3-2) combines with J gene TRBJ1-2; the match to TRBD1 covers 8 bases. Germline CDR1 reads LGHDT; CDR2 reads YNNKEL (reference sequence). J lost 8 bases, V lost 1 base, and 3 bases had no gene match. CDR3 length equals 13 residues. Here the CDR3 DNA reads TGTGCCAGCAGCCAAGGGACAGGGTTGGGCTACACCTTC. This gives the protein CASSQGTGLGYTF.

This clone occurred many times. The chain couples TRBV5-6 to TRBJ2-2; D gene unclear. Germline assignment: CDR1 SGHDT and CDR2 YYEEEE. Trimming took off 2 bases at V and 0 bases at J, with 8 bases between the two ends. CDR3 length: 15 amino acids. The DNA for the CDR3 is TGTGCCAGCAGCTTCCCGGGTACGAACACCGGGGAGCTGTTTTTT. The encoded protein is CASSFPGTNTGELFF.

The V call is TRBV27, the J call TRBJ2-7, with TRBD1 matching over 11 bases. The germline V gene has CDR1 MNHEY and CDR2 SMNVEV (reference sequence). Trimming cost V 1 base and J 2 bases; bases outside gene matches: 1. The CDR3 is 15 residues long. CDR3 bases: TGTGCCAGCAGTTTATGGGGACAGGGGGCCTACGAGCAGTACTTC. This translates into CASSLWGQGAYEQYF.

The chain is built from TRBV3-1 (or the pseudogene TRBV3-2) and TRBJ2-7; 9 bases fit TRBD1. CDR1 is LGHDT, CDR2 YNNKEL, per germline (reference sequence). Trimming removed 6 bases from V and 6 bases from J; junction bases left unmatched: 6. This CDR3 spans 13 amino acids. CDR3: CASRGQGSLEQYF. The CDR3 DNA reads TGTGCCAGCAGGGGACAGGGTTCCCTCGAGCAGTACTTC.

The V gene is TRBV28, the J gene TRBJ2-7, with 11 bases aligning to TRBD2. This CDR3 has 13 amino acids. CDR1 and CDR2 from the germline V gene are MDHEN and SYDVKM. The ends lost 6 bases at V and 6 bases at J; junction bases unmatched: 4. In nucleotides, the CDR3 is TGTGCCAGCAGGAGGACTAGCGGGTCCGAGCAGTACTTC. Protein product: CASRRTSGSEQYF.

This rearrangement joins TRBV6-5 to TRBJ2-7, with TRBD1 identical over 8 bases. Looked up from germline, CDR1 is MNHEY and CDR2 is SVGAGI. Trimming at V came to 0 bases and at J to 0 bases, leaving 4 bases not matched to a gene. The CDR3 totals 16 residues. This CDR3 is CASSYSRTGLSYEQYF. DNA for the CDR3: TGTGCCAGCAGTTACTCTCGGACAGGGCTCTCCTACGAGCAGTACTTC.

Points on this clone: The sample carries other DNA sequences with the same CDR3. The rearrangement joins TRBV18 to TRBJ1-5, with 8 bases matching TRBD1. V lost 2 bases and J lost 8; bases outside the gene matches: 2. The germline V gene has CDR1 KGHSH and CDR2 LQKENI. This CDR3 is 13 amino acids long. The CDR3 DNA is TGTGCCAGCTCACCAGACAGGGGTGAGCCCCAGCATTTT. It codes for CASSPDRGEPQHF.

A word on this clone: This CDR3 is also generated by other DNA sequences in the sample. The chain employs TRBV3-1 (or the pseudogene TRBV3-2) and TRBJ2-3; D call uncertain. With 1 base removed from V and 6 bases from J, the gap between germline ends came to 11 bases. The CDR3 has 14 amino acids. Germline loops: CDR1 LGHDT, CDR2 YNNKEL (reference sequence). DNA for the CDR3: TGTGCCAGCAGCCAAGGCCAGGTGGGCGATACGCAGTATTTT. Translation gives CASSQGQVGDTQYF.

This CDR3 is CASSLSRTGGSYNEQFF. CDR3 bases: TGTGCCAGCAGTTTATCACGGACAGGGGGCTCCTACAATGAGCAGTTCTTC. The chain recombines TRBV27 with TRBJ2-1; 10 nucleotides line up with TRBD1. The germline V gene encodes CDR1 MNHEY and CDR2 SMNVEV (reference sequence). Unmatched junction bases numbered 2, after V lost 0 bases and J lost 0 bases. CDR3 length equals 17 residues.

V is TRBV5-1 and J is TRBJ2-2, with D hard to call. V was pared by 1 base and J by 4 bases, with 17 bases between. Germline V CDR1 and CDR2: SGHRS, YFSETQ. The CDR3 has 17 residues. CDR3 coding DNA: TGCGCCAGCAGCTTGACTGAGTGGGCAGCCACCACCGGGGAGCTGTTTTTT. This codes for CASSLTEWAATTGELFF.

The chain combines TRBV29-1 with TRBJ1-4; 7 bases map to TRBD1. Looked up from germline, CDR1 is SQVTM and CDR2 is ANQGSEA. The length of the CDR3 is 13 residues. Trimming cost V 6 bases and J 6 bases; bases outside gene matches: 7. The DNA of the CDR3 is TGCAGCGTCGTGAAGGGGGCGGATGAAAAACTGTTTTTT. Its protein is CSVVKGADEKLFF.

The chain links TRBV6-5 to TRBJ1-4; unclear D gene. Germline loops: CDR1 MNHEY, CDR2 SVGAGI. Trimming cost V 6 bases and J 0 bases, with 8 bases left between them. The CDR3 has 14 amino acids. This chain's CDR3 is CASSSVATNEKLFF. In DNA form, the CDR3 reads TGTGCCAGCAGCAGCGTTGCAACTAATGAAAAACTGTTTTTT.

J is TRBJ2-2 and V is TRBV7-9; no clear D gene. Germline CDR1 reads SEHNR; CDR2 reads FQNEAQ (reference sequence). The CDR3 extends over 15 amino acids. The V and J ends lost 2 bases and 0 bases respectively, with 7 bases between them. The CDR3 loop is CASSLNGANTGELFF. In nucleotides, the CDR3 is TGTGCCAGCAGCTTAAACGGTGCGAACACCGGGGAGCTGTTTTTT.

V usage is TRBV5-6 and J usage is TRBJ2-7, with TRBD1 as a possible D gene (6 bases). Trimming left V 4 bases short and J 1 base short, with 9 bases between. The CDR3 length is 13 residues. Germline-derived CDR1 and CDR2 are SGHDT and YYEEEE. CDR3 DNA: TGTGCCAGCAGCCCGGACAGTTCCTACGAGCAGTACTTC. Protein product: CASSPDSSYEQYF.